This TCR beta chain emerged from a study of blood T cell repertoires in COVID-19. In the study overall: Acute-phase and convalescent COVID-19 samples originated in the United States, Italy and Spain. The cDNA or gDNA used as material had been derived from T cells, B-cell-depleted T cells, or PBMCs.

The authors' processing: Reference gene primer amplification gave nucleated cell count estimates. Profiling relied on immunoSEQ multiplex PCR, and the TCRdb table lists in-frame clones only, not all of them. The V and J calls and clone size are taken from that table; D and trimming were inferred from the DNA. The table includes roughly 170,000 clones, around nine tenths detected once. This clonotype originated in a man between 40 and 49 years old with active or convalescent COVID-19. The specimen sequenced was peripheral blood.

The chain's CDR3 is CASSVEGGTDTQYF. In DNA form, the CDR3 reads TGTGCCAGCAGCGTCGAGGGGGGCACAGATACGCAGTATTTT. V is TRBV9 and J is TRBJ2-3; D may be TRBD1 (6 bases). The germline CDR1 and CDR2 sequences are SGDLS and YYNGEE. Trimming took off 2 bases at V and 1 base at J, with 8 bases between the two ends. The CDR3 has 14 amino acids.